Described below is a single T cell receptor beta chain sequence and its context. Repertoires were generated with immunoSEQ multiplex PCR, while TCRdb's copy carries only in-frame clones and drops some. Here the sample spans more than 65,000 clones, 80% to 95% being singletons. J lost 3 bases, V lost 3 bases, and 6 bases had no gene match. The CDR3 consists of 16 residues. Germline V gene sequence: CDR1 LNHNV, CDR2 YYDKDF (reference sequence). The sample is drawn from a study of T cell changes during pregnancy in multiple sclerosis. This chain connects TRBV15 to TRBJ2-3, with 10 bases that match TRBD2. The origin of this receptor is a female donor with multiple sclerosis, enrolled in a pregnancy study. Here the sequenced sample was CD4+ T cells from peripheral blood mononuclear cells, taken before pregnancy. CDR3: CATSREAGGLTDTQYF. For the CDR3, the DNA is TGTGCCACCAGCAGGGAAGCGGGGGGGCTAACAGATACGCAGTATTTT.